A selection of T cell receptor beta chains follows, all from one sample in a study of sequential checkpoint blockade in melanoma. Some clones are missing from TCRdb's copy, which holds only in-frame ones; the method was immunoSEQ multiplex PCR. The sample lists 3,800 or so clones, 45% to 75% occurring once. Sequenced here: CD8+ T cells sorted from blood (inferred from file names), sampled from a patient given nivolumab and ipilimumab in sequence. The receptors stem from a human donor with melanoma. The CDR3 runs from the conserved cysteine through the conserved F or W. A D gene is named only where the DNA matches it firmly. Part of the rows lack a size; the others show once, few, many or a class for expanded clones.

d_call clone_size j_call v_call cdr3_aa cdr3_nt
TRBD2 - TRBJ2-1 TRBV11-2 CASSFAPLGSGDNEQFF TGTGCCAGCAGCTTCGCCCCTCTGGGTAGCGGGGACAATGAGCAGTTCTTC
- - TRBJ2-3 TRBV27 CASSLSRSSTDTQYF TGTGCCAGCAGTTTATCGCGGAGTAGCACAGATACGCAGTATTTT
TRBD1 few TRBJ2-7 TRBV2 CASSAGTGISEQYF TGTGCCAGCAGTGCAGGGACAGGGATTAGCGAGCAGTACTTC
TRBD1 - TRBJ2-3 TRBV28 CASSFRGLGGIHTDTQYF TGTGCCAGCAGTTTCCGAGGGCTAGGGGGCATACACACAGATACGCAGTATTTT
TRBD2 few TRBJ2-7 TRBV2 CASSESGGTVYEQYF TGTGCCAGCAGCGAAAGCGGGGGGACGGTCTACGAGCAGTACTTC
TRBD2 - TRBJ2-3 TRBV4-2 CASSQETAGGPTDTQYF TGTGCCAGCAGCCAGGAGACAGCGGGGGGGCCAACAGATACGCAGTATTTT
TRBD2 - TRBJ2-2 TRBV6-6 CASSYPSGGNTGELFF TGTGCCAGCAGTTACCCTAGCGGGGGGAACACCGGGGAGCTGTTTTTT
- - TRBJ1-4 TRBV7-9 CASSLVIVGTQEKLFF TGTGCCAGCAGCTTAGTGATAGTTGGGACACAAGAAAAACTGTTTTTT
TRBD1 few TRBJ2-7 TRBV4-3 CASSHSATGESYEQYF TGCGCCAGCAGCCACTCCGCGACAGGGGAATCCTACGAGCAGTACTTC
- - TRBJ2-3 TRBV7-7 CASSLAKGAYTQYF TGTGCCAGCAGCCTGGCCAAAGGAGCCTATACGCAGTATTTT
- - TRBJ2-7 TRBV7-9 CASSGREGGYEQYF TGTGCCAGCAGCGGGAGGGAGGGGGGCTACGAGCAGTACTTC
TRBD1 few TRBJ2-7 TRBV19 CASSMGQAYEQYF TGTGCCAGTAGTATGGGACAGGCCTACGAGCAGTACTTC
- - TRBJ2-7 TRBV4-2 CASSHPESEQYF TGTGCCAGCAGCCACCCGGAGTCGGAGCAGTACTTC
TRBD2 - TRBJ2-7 TRBV15 CATSSGLDFEQYF TGTGCCACCAGCAGTGGACTAGATTTCGAGCAGTACTTC
- - TRBJ2-7 TRBV9 CASSVGYRDTYEQYF TGTGCCAGCAGCGTAGGGTACCGGGACACCTACGAGCAGTACTTC
TRBD2 - TRBJ2-2 TRBV7-2 CASSSFTSGGELFF TGTGCCAGCAGCTCTTTTACTAGCGGGGGGGAGCTGTTTTTT
- once TRBJ2-1 TRBV5-6 CASSLESVEQFF TGTGCCAGCAGCTTGGAATCGGTTGAGCAGTTCTTC
- - TRBJ2-7 TRBV4-2 CASSQEQALYEQYF TGTGCCAGCAGCCAAGAACAGGCTCTGTACGAGCAGTACTTC
TRBD2 few TRBJ2-3 TRBV5-1 CASSSGLASIGDTQYF TGCGCCAGCAGCTCCGGACTAGCATCTATTGGAGATACGCAGTATTTT
TRBD1 - TRBJ1-1 TRBV30 CAWSDRGYDAFF TGTGCCTGGTCGGACAGGGGGTATGATGCTTTCTTT
- - TRBJ2-1 TRBV6-4 CASSDSPQVSYNEQFF TGTGCCAGCAGTGACTCGCCACAGGTCTCCTACAATGAGCAGTTCTTC
- - TRBJ1-1 TRBV19 CASSWGVKSEAFF TGTGCCAGTAGTTGGGGCGTCAAGTCTGAAGCTTTCTTT
TRBD1 - TRBJ2-7 TRBV19 CASSPSSGDSTYEQYF TGTGCCAGTAGTCCCAGCTCCGGGGACAGCACCTACGAGCAGTACTTC
TRBD2 - TRBJ2-1 TRBV7-9 CASSLNAGGNNEQFF TGTGCCAGCAGCTTAAATGCGGGGGGGAACAATGAGCAGTTCTTC
TRBD2 - TRBJ2-3 TRBV9 CASGWTSGSTDTQYF TGTGCCAGCGGGTGGACTAGCGGTAGCACAGATACGCAGTATTTT
TRBD1 - TRBJ2-7 TRBV6-5 CASSRQGLSYEQYF TGTGCCAGCAGCCGACAGGGTCTGTCCTACGAGCAGTACTTC
- - TRBJ1-1 TRBV7-9 CASSRTVAFF TGTGCCAGCAGCCGCACGGTTGCTTTCTTT
TRBD1 - TRBJ2-7 TRBV7-6 CASSLVSGTGLHEQYF TGTGCCAGCAGCTTAGTCTCAGGGACAGGGTTACACGAGCAGTACTTC
TRBD2 medium-sized TRBJ2-7 TRBV19 CASSTHLAGDEQYF TGTGCCAGTAGTACGCATCTAGCGGGAGACGAGCAGTACTTC
TRBD2 - TRBJ2-5 TRBV27 CASYSIFSGKQETQYF TGTGCCAGCTACTCTATTTTTAGCGGGAAACAAGAGACCCAGTACTTC
TRBD1 medium-sized TRBJ2-7 TRBV14 CASRQTGDSYEQYF TGTGCCAGCAGACAGACAGGGGACTCCTACGAGCAGTACTTC
TRBD1 - TRBJ2-7 TRBV7-9 CASSTLPGQGSYEQYF TGTGCCAGCAGCACTCTCCCGGGACAGGGATCCTACGAGCAGTACTTC
TRBD2 - TRBJ2-2 TRBV11-3 CASSSTRAGAGELFF TGTGCCAGCAGCTCGACACGGGCGGGGGCCGGGGAGCTGTTTTTT
- - TRBJ2-1 TRBV12-5 CASDTHLGGEQFF TGTGCTAGTGACACCCACCTCGGCGGAGAGCAGTTCTTC
TRBD1 - TRBJ2-7 TRBV7-9 CASSDDRVGYEQYF TGTGCCAGCAGCGATGACAGGGTAGGCTACGAGCAGTACTTC
- - TRBJ2-7 TRBV28 CASSSGVSYEQYF TGTGCCAGCAGCTCGGGAGTCTCCTACGAGCAGTACTTC
TRBD1 - TRBJ2-7 TRBV4-2 CASSQDSWAGGIYEQYF TGTGCCAGCAGCCAAGATTCGTGGGCAGGGGGTATCTACGAGCAGTACTTC
- few TRBJ2-1 TRBV19 CASSISNGNEQFF TGTGCCAGTAGTATCTCTAACGGGAATGAGCAGTTCTTC
- - TRBJ2-7 TRBV27 CASSFTGYEQYF TGTGCCAGCAGTTTTACAGGCTACGAGCAGTACTTC
- - TRBJ1-1 TRBV6-6 CASSYSTFGGNTEAFF TGTGCCAGCAGTTACTCCACATTCGGGGGGAACACTGAAGCTTTCTTT
- - TRBJ1-1 TRBV19 CASSTGAIKTEAFF TGTGCCAGTAGTACAGGGGCTATTAAAACTGAAGCTTTCTTT
TRBD1 - TRBJ1-1 TRBV4-1 CASSKTTATGGIAEAFF TGCGCCAGCAGCAAAACCACCGCCACAGGGGGGATCGCTGAAGCTTTCTTT
TRBD1 - TRBJ1-3 TRBV9 CASSAQTGDSGNTIYF TGTGCCAGCAGCGCCCAGACAGGGGACTCTGGAAACACCATATATTTT
- - TRBJ2-1 TRBV9 CASALGGEQFF TGTGCCAGCGCCCTCGGAGGTGAGCAGTTCTTC
- - TRBJ2-7 TRBV28 CASSATGTYYEQYF TGTGCCAGCAGTGCGACCGGGACATACTACGAGCAGTACTTC
TRBD2 - TRBJ2-1 TRBV9 CASSGPGTSAYNEQFF TGTGCCAGCAGCGGACCCGGGACTAGCGCGTACAATGAGCAGTTCTTC
TRBD1 medium-sized TRBJ2-7 TRBV19 CASSTTGGIYEQYF TGTGCCAGTAGTACGACAGGGGGCATCTACGAGCAGTACTTC
- - TRBJ1-5 TRBV13 CASSLGESNQPQHF TGTGCCAGCAGCTTAGGGGAGAGCAATCAGCCCCAGCATTTT
TRBD2 - TRBJ2-7 TRBV6-1 CASSERLAGAYEQYF TGTGCCAGCAGTGAAAGGCTAGCGGGGGCCTACGAGCAGTACTTC
- once TRBJ1-5 TRBV4-1 CASSQTSPGNQPQHF TGCGCCAGCAGCCAAACGAGTCCGGGCAATCAGCCCCAGCATTTT
TRBD1 - TRBJ2-7 TRBV28 CASSGTGGRFEQYF TGTGCCAGCAGTGGGACAGGGGGCCGTTTCGAGCAGTACTTC
TRBD1 medium-sized TRBJ1-2 TRBV30 CAWSYDGQVYGYTF TGTGCCTGGAGTTATGATGGACAGGTTTATGGCTACACCTTC
TRBD1 few TRBJ1-2 TRBV6-1 CASSTQGGHNYGYTF TGTGCCAGCAGTACACAGGGGGGGCATAACTATGGCTACACCTTC
TRBD1 - TRBJ2-7 TRBV10-3 CAISEVTGGKWSSYEQYF TGTGCCATCAGTGAGGTTACAGGGGGCAAGTGGAGCTCCTACGAGCAGTACTTC
- - TRBJ1-1 TRBV6-5 CASSRAWGENTEAFF TGTGCCAGCAGTAGGGCTTGGGGCGAGAACACTGAAGCTTTCTTT
TRBD1 - TRBJ1-4 TRBV5-4 CASRETDRGGEKLFF TGTGCCAGCAGGGAGACCGACAGGGGAGGTGAAAAACTGTTTTTT
TRBD2 - TRBJ2-2 TRBV10-3 CAISDDGDYQAGELFF TGTGCCATCAGTGATGACGGGGACTACCAGGCCGGGGAGCTGTTTTTT
- few TRBJ1-6 TRBV5-6 CASSLVGGYNSPLHF TGTGCCAGCAGCTTAGTAGGGGGCTATAATTCACCCCTCCACTTT
- - TRBJ1-5 TRBV30 CAWSVQKGLPQHF TGTGCCTGGAGTGTACAGAAGGGGCTGCCCCAGCATTTT